This is a list of T cell receptor beta chains from one sample in a study of T cell responses to AZD1222 COVID-19 vaccine. Repertoires were generated with immunoSEQ multiplex PCR, while TCRdb's copy carries only in-frame clones and drops some. The data show 79,000 or so clones, roughly nine tenths seen once. Source: peripheral blood, taken 28 days after the second AZD1222 dose. Every receptor here comes from an adult who received the AZD1222 COVID-19 vaccine. CDR3s include the opening cysteine and the closing phenylalanine or tryptophan.

j_call v_call cdr3_aa
TRBJ1-2 TRBV13 CASSSGTGNYGYTF
TRBJ1-3 TRBV6-5 CASSYFDPTSGNTIYF
TRBJ2-1 TRBV12-3/TRBV12-4 CASSPSGLGEQFF
TRBJ1-2 TRBV9 CASSVDRTGFGYTF
TRBJ2-2 TRBV7-9 CASSLAGASGDTGELFF
TRBJ1-1 TRBV2 CASSDTGGTEAFF
TRBJ2-2 TRBV25-1 CASSELRGWATGELFF
TRBJ2-5 TRBV7-2 CASSAQGGAETQYF
TRBJ1-3 TRBV5-1 CASSPTIGNTIYF
TRBJ2-1 TRBV28 CASHSGGADNEQFF
TRBJ2-1 TRBV6-4 CASSPSGGSYNEQFF
TRBJ2-7 TRBV2 CASLLDSNNEQYF
TRBJ1-1 TRBV12-5 CASGLAPPQGGSWDTEAFF
TRBJ2-2 TRBV6-4 CASSDPADRRNTGELFF
TRBJ1-2 TRBV7-3 CASSQDGPYGYTF
TRBJ1-2 TRBV29-1 CSVVDRGPGDGYTF
TRBJ1-2 TRBV7-8 CASSRLNGGGGYTF